The 12 T cell receptor beta chains below were found in one sample sequenced in a study of beta chain features in type 1 diabetes (dated 2018 in TCRdb). Libraries were built with the immunoSEQ multiplex PCR assay. All of the isolated RNA was reverse transcribed with the High Capacity cDNA Reverse Transcription Kit, so expressed TCRB transcripts were sequenced. Not all clones reach the TCRdb copy of this immuneACCESS table, which keeps in-frame sequences only. Checked studies attribute under half of the gap to unresolved V genes and leave the rest unexplained. Within this sample are about 150,000 clones, with less than 9.5% of them counted one time only. About 0.6% of the sample goes to the ten largest clones. Sequencing was carried out using central memory CD4+ T cells from blood. The receptors derive from a man aged 18 to 30 in good health.

This CDR3 reads CASSFTGIVNQPQHF. As DNA, the CDR3 is TGTGCCAGCAGCTTCACAGGGATAGTCAATCAGCCCCAGCATTTT. J is TRBJ1-5 and V is TRBV7-2, with a tentative D call TRBD1 (6 bases). This CDR3 is 15 amino acids long. Germline CDR1 is SGHTA and CDR2 is FQGNSA. The V end was cut by 3 bases, the J end by 3 bases, with 12 bases between.

The rearrangement joins TRBV27 to TRBJ2-2, with 7 bases matching TRBD1. With 7 bases clipped from V and 5 bases from J, the junction kept 10 bases outside the gene matches. The length of the CDR3 is 15 residues. Germline lookup yields CDR1 MNHEY and CDR2 SMNVEV (reference sequence). CDR3 sequence reads: CASTRQGVETGELFF. CDR3 DNA: TGTGCCAGCACCCGTCAGGGGGTAGAAACCGGGGAGCTGTTTTTT.

This clone was recorded many times. The rearrangement links TRBV30 to TRBJ1-1; D gene unclear. V dropped 2 bases and J dropped 7 bases, with 11 bases sitting between them. This CDR3 has 12 amino acids. Germline CDR1 GTSNPN, CDR2 SVGIG (reference sequence). CDR3 sequence reads: CAWSRLANEAFF. The CDR3 region has the DNA TGTGCCTGGAGTCGTCTCGCGAATGAAGCTTTCTTT. The entire variable domain, with the rest obtained from reference TRBV30 and TRBJ1-1, is as follows: SQTIHQWPATLVQPVGSPLSLECTVEGTSNPNLYWYRQAAGRGLQLLFYSVGIGQISSEVPQNLSASRPQDRQFILSSKKLLLSDSGFYLCAWSRLANEAFFGQGTRLTVV.

This rearrangement joins TRBV4-3 to TRBJ2-7, with a possible D match to TRBD1 (5 bases). This CDR3 region has 19 residues. Germline CDR1 LGHNA, CDR2 YSLEER. Trimming cost V 0 bases and J 1 base, with 22 bases left between them. CDR3 bases: TGCGCCAGCAGCCAAGACTATTCGGCAGGGCTCGTAGGTTCCTACGAGCAGTACTTC. Encoded protein: CASSQDYSAGLVGSYEQYF.

This clone was seen a handful of times. The chain recombines TRBV7-2 with TRBJ2-1; D remains unclear. V lost 0 bases and J 7 bases, leaving 4 bases between the germline ends. In germline, CDR1 is SGHTA, CDR2 FQGNSA. The CDR3 loop spans 12 amino acids. CDR3 protein: CASSLALNEQFF. In DNA, the CDR3 is TGTGCCAGCAGCTTAGCGCTAAATGAGCAGTTCTTC. The complete variable domain, with remaining parts taken from reference TRBV7-2 and TRBJ2-1, reads GAGVSQSPSNKVTEKGKDVELRCDPISGHTALYWYRQSLGQGLEFLIYFQGNSAPDKSGLPSDRFSAERTGGSVSTLTIQRTQQEDSAVYLCASSLALNEQFFGPGTRLTVL.

This clone was counted between two and nine times. The rearrangement uses TRBV7-9 and TRBJ1-1; the match to TRBD1 covers 7 bases. CDR1 and CDR2 from the germline V gene are SEHNR and FQNEAQ (reference sequence). Trimming cost V 5 bases and J 0 bases; bases outside gene matches: 12. CDR3 length equals 17 residues. The CDR3: CASSLGDRDFMNTEAFF. In nucleotides, the CDR3 is TGTGCCAGCAGCCTAGGGGACAGAGATTTCATGAACACTGAAGCTTTCTTT.

This clone was seen a handful of times. This chain uses TRBV5-5 with TRBJ2-2; 8 bases match TRBD2. Trimming took 6 bases from V and 3 from J; bases not matched to a gene: 1. The CDR3 contains 13 residues. CDR1 and CDR2 (germline): SGHKS, YYEKEE (reference sequence). CDR3 region: CASTGGDTGELFF. The CDR3 DNA follows: TGTGCCAGCACGGGGGGGGACACCGGGGAGCTGTTTTTT.

V and J are TRBV9 and TRBJ2-7, with 8 bases aligning to TRBD1. CDR3 length: 13 amino acids. Trimming at V came to 0 bases and at J to 12 bases, leaving 8 bases not matched to a gene. Germline V CDR1 and CDR2: SGDLS, YYNGEE. The CDR3 region is CASSVDGTGLMYF. CDR3 bases: TGTGCCAGCAGCGTAGACGGGACAGGCCTTATGTACTTC. The entire variable domain, with the rest obtained from reference TRBV9 and TRBJ2-7, is as follows: DSGVTQTPKHLITATGQRVTLRCSPRSGDLSVYWYQQSLDQGLQFLIQYYNGEERAKGNILERFSAQQFPDLHSELNLSSLELGDSALYFCASSVDGTGLMYFGPGTRLTVT.

This clone came up a few times. The chain's CDR3 is CSVARGGARLSTDTQYF. The CDR3 nucleotides are TGCAGCGTTGCAAGGGGGGGGGCCCGCCTTAGCACAGATACGCAGTATTTT. The chain links TRBV29-1 to TRBJ2-3; a possible D gene is TRBD2 (7 bases). CDR1 and CDR2 (germline): SQVTM, ANQGSEA. The CDR3 contains 17 residues. The V gene lost 4 bases and the J gene lost 0 bases, with 20 bases spanning the gap.

The chain joins TRBV11-2 to TRBJ2-5; 8 bases map to TRBD1. Unmatched junction bases numbered 9, after V lost 7 bases and J lost 2 bases. CDR3 length: 15 residues. CDR1 and CDR2 from the germline V gene are SGHAT and FQNNGV. The CDR3 is CASTINRGEQETQYF. The CDR3 region has the DNA TGTGCCAGCACCATTAACAGGGGGGAACAAGAGACCCAGTACTTC.

The table lists this clone with a few counts. V and J are TRBV5-6 and TRBJ2-2, with D possibly TRBD1 on 6 matching bases. V gave up 4 bases and J gave up 7 bases, with 20 bases separating them. The CDR3 spans 16 residues. Germline CDR1 reads SGHDT; CDR2 reads YYEEEE. The CDR3 nucleotides are TGTGCCAGCAGCCTCGTTGGACAGTATGTTGGCGGGGAGCTGTTTTTT. This codes for CASSLVGQYVGGELFF.

This clone was counted a few times. The genes are TRBV5-6 and TRBJ1-1; TRBD1 is a possible D gene (6 bases). V lost 0 bases and J 1 base, leaving 10 bases between the germline ends. Germline CDR1 SGHDT, CDR2 YYEEEE. The CDR3 is 15 amino acids. CDR3 sequence: CASSLVNRANTEAFF. In DNA form, the CDR3 reads TGTGCCAGCAGCTTGGTCAACAGGGCGAACACTGAAGCTTTCTTT.